What follows describes a single T cell receptor (beta chain). V was clipped by 1 base and J by 6 bases, with 9 bases between them. CDR3 length: 13 residues. Germline CDR1 is SGHTA and CDR2 is FQGNSA. This sample was included in a study of blood T cell repertoires in COVID-19. Looking at the study overall: Material from acute and convalescent COVID-19 was sourced from the United States, Italy and Spain. Nucleic acid was either cDNA or gDNA, and it came from T cells, B-cell-depleted T cells, or PBMCs.

Original handling: Reference gene primer amplification in the assay estimated nucleated cell counts. The repertoire was sequenced with immunoSEQ multiplex PCR; TCRdb's copy has only in-frame clones and lacks some. That table gives V, J and clone size, and the DNA gave D and trimming. The sample yields 100,000 to 150,000 clones, approximately 83% seen once. The clonotype was recovered from a woman aged 70-85 years with acute or convalescent COVID-19. The chain has TRBV7-2 and TRBJ1-2; D is unclear. Sample: peripheral blood. The CDR3 loop is CASSLVQSNGYTF. The CDR3 DNA follows: TGTGCCAGCAGCTTAGTACAGAGCAATGGCTACACCTTC. Together with reference TRBV7-2 and TRBJ1-2, the CDR3 gives the full variable domain: GAGVSQSPSNKVTEKGKDVELRCDPISGHTALYWYRQSLGQGLEFLIYFQGNSAPDKSGLPSDRFSAERTGGSVSTLTIQRTQQEDSAVYLCASSLVQSNGYTFGSGTRLTVV.